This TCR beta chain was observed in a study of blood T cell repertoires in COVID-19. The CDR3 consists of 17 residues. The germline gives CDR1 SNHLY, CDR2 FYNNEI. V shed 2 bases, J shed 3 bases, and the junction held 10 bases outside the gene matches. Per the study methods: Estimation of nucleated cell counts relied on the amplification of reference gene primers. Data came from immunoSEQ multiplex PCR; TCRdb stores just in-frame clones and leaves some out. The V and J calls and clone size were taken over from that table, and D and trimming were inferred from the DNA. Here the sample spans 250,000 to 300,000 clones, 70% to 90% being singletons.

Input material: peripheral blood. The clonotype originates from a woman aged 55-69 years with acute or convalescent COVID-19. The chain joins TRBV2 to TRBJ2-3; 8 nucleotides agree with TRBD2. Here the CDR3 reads CASSEFGLAHPTDTQYF. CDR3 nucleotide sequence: TGTGCCAGCAGTGAATTTGGACTAGCCCATCCAACAGATACGCAGTATTTT. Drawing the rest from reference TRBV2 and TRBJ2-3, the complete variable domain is EPEVTQTPSHQVTQMGQEVILRCVPISNHLYFYWYRQILGQKVEFLVSFYNNEISEKSEIFDDQFSVERPDGSNFTLKIRSTKLEDSAMYFCASSEFGLAHPTDTQYFGPGTRLTVL.